The 7 T cell receptor beta chains below all came from one sample that was sequenced in a study of blood T cells in healthy people across ages. Combining a sample-barcoded 5' primer with a J-beta primer mix, a second PCR ran for roughly 6 to 12 cycles. Each CDR3 protein gets one entry after TCRdb re-called the 5' RACE reads with MiXCR. The repertoire holds 920,000 or so distinct CDR3 sequences, more than 40% seen once, with approximately 20% in the top ten. Input material: blood. The receptors originated from a woman aged 55-69 years in good health.

This chain joins TRBV13 and TRBJ2-7; TRBD1 might be the D (6 bases). V gave up 3 bases and J gave up 2 bases, with 11 bases separating them. CDR3 size: 14 residues. From germline, CDR1 is PRHDT and CDR2 FYEKMQ (reference sequence). The chain's CDR3 is CASSFDRSPYEQYF. Here the CDR3 DNA reads TGTGCCAGCAGCTTCGACAGGAGCCCCTACGAGCAGTACTTC.

The chain has TRBV9 and TRBJ2-7; 8 nucleotides align to TRBD1. Germline V gene sequence: CDR1 SGDLS, CDR2 YYNGEE. The CDR3 has 14 amino acids. The J segment lost 4 bases and the V segment lost 3 bases, leaving 6 bases of the junction unmatched. CDR3: CASSASTGVYEQYF. The DNA of the CDR3 is TGTGCCAGCAGCGCTTCGACAGGGGTTTACGAGCAGTACTTC. Combining the CDR3 with reference TRBV9 and TRBJ2-7 gives the whole variable domain DSGVTQTPKHLITATGQRVTLRCSPRSGDLSVYWYQQSLDQGLQFLIQYYNGEERAKGNILERFSAQQFPDLHSELNLSSLELGDSALYFCASSASTGVYEQYFGPGTRLTVT.

This sequence joins TRBV20-1 and TRBJ2-7; 7 nucleotides match TRBD1. CDR1 is DFQATT, CDR2 SNEGSKA, per germline (reference sequence). The CDR3 is 14 amino acids. The ends lost 6 bases at V and 2 bases at J; junction bases unmatched: 10. CDR3 region: CSAETGTETYEQYF. In DNA form, the CDR3 reads TGCAGTGCCGAGACCGGGACAGAGACCTACGAGCAGTACTTC.

This clonotype came up a few times. This rearrangement joins TRBV5-1 to TRBJ2-7; 14 bases match TRBD2. With V trimmed by 4 bases and J by 5 bases, 5 bases remained unmatched. The CDR3 spans 15 residues. Per the germline V gene, CDR1 is SGHRS and CDR2 is YFSETQ. CDR3 amino acids: CASSEGLAGVDEQYF. The DNA for the CDR3 is TGCGCCAGCAGCGAGGGACTAGCGGGAGTCGACGAGCAGTACTTC.

In this sample, this clonotype turned up many times. The CDR3 DNA is TGTGCCAGCAGTTCCAGGGGGAGAGAGACCCAGTACTTC. Residues: CASSSRGRETQYF. This chain links TRBV27 with TRBJ2-5; 7 nucleotides agree with TRBD1. Germline CDR1 MNHEY, CDR2 SMNVEV (reference sequence). After removal of 4 bases from V and 4 bases from J, the junction contained 3 bases not matched to a gene. CDR3 size: 13 residues.

The rearrangement uses TRBV12-5 and TRBJ2-7, with D possibly TRBD1 on 5 matching bases. There are 14 residues in the CDR3. V dropped 2 bases and J dropped 6 bases, with 14 bases sitting between them. From germline, CDR1 is LGHNT and CDR2 FRNRAP. CDR3 in DNA: TGTGCTAGTGGTTTGTTTGGGGTTGGGGCCGAGCAGTACTTC. Its translation is CASGLFGVGAEQYF.

This sequence joins TRBV20-1 and TRBJ1-6, with D possibly matching TRBD1 (5 bases). The V gene lost 0 bases and the J gene lost 9 bases, with 21 bases spanning the gap. Germline lookup yields CDR1 DFQATT and CDR2 SNEGSKA (reference sequence). The CDR3 loop spans 17 amino acids. DNA for the CDR3: TGCAGTGCTAGAGATGCCAGGGAACCTTCTCACGTTTCACCCCTCCACTTT. Translation: CSARDAREPSHVSPLHF.